Listed here is a single TCR beta chain. Just one base apart from a much larger clone, this may be a read error. Noted time point: blood at routine non-recurrence follow-up after resection. Tumor, nontumor lung or frozen PBMC supplied whole RNA, sequenced without sorting. From the 5' RACE reads, TCRdb called clonotypes with MiXCR, one entry per CDR3 protein. The sample shows about 120,000 distinct CDR3 sequences, 9.5% to 15% of them seen only once. The record originates from a study of spatial heterogeneity in lung cancer. The germline gives CDR1 DFQATT, CDR2 SNEGSKA (reference sequence). This CDR3 spans 17 amino acids.

The chain combines TRBV20-1 with TRBJ2-3; maybe TRBD1 (8 bases). The sequence was collected from a male donor with early-stage non-small cell lung cancer. The sample was PBMCs, taken at follow-up. The CDR3 coding sequence is TGCAGTGCTCGGACAGGGAGGGTGATGTCTAGCACAGATACGCGGTATTTT. Translation: CSARTGRVMSSTDTRYF.